This entry lists 25 T cell receptor beta chains sequenced from one sample in a study of regulatory T cells in long-lasting Graves disease. Time point given: newly diagnosed GD, antithyroid drugs for less than 3 months. Preparation of the TCR library used RNA extracted from PBMCs. Through Arm-PCR of CDR3 regions and iRepertoire HTBI primers, TCR beta libraries were built. Each CDR3 protein gets one entry after TCRdb re-called the multiplex PCR reads with MiXCR. This table holds some 490,000 distinct CDR3 sequences, 9.5% to 15% found once. The same data also went into a second study, on T cells in Graves' hyperthyroidism and ophthalmopathy.

The specimen was peripheral blood mononuclear cells (PBMCs), collected at new diagnosis, from a patient treated with antithyroid drugs. The source of these receptors is a woman aged 25 to 39 with Graves disease.

This clonotype was seen a few times. The gene calls are TRBV6-2 or TRBV6-3 and TRBJ2-1, with TRBD2 matching 9 bases. Germline CDR1 and CDR2: MNHEY and SVGEGT. The V and J ends lost 3 bases and 0 bases, in that order; junction bases with no gene match: 21. The CDR3 consists of 22 residues. DNA of the CDR3: TGTGCCAGCAGTTATCCCCCGAGACTAGCGGATCCGCTGTATAGCTCCTACAATGAGCAGTTCTTC. Protein sequence: CASSYPPRLADPLYSSYNEQFF.

This clonotype was counted at least ten times. The chain combines TRBV27 with TRBJ1-2; no clear D. The germline V and J ends were trimmed by 4 bases and 5 bases, with 14 bases remaining between them. This CDR3 region has 14 residues. Germline-derived CDR1 and CDR2 are MNHEY and SMNVEV (reference sequence). CDR3 residues: CASSSTAIAYGYTF. CDR3 nucleotide sequence: TGTGCCAGCAGTTCCACGGCCATCGCTTATGGCTACACCTTC.

This clonotype was observed at least ten times. The V and J genes are TRBV28 and TRBJ2-7, with TRBD2 as a possible D gene (6 bases). V gave up 3 bases and J gave up 5 bases, with 8 bases separating them. CDR3 length: 12 residues. CDR1 is MDHEN and CDR2 is SYDVKM in the germline V gene. The CDR3 DNA reads as TGTGCCAGCAGTTTCGTAGCGGACGAGCAGTACTTC. Protein sequence: CASSFVADEQYF.

The sample holds a few counts of this clonotype. The chain combines TRBV6-1 with TRBJ2-5, with TRBD1 matching over 10 bases. CDR3 size: 16 residues. V was clipped by 11 bases and J by 7 bases; unmatched bases: 19. Germline V gene data show CDR1 as MNHNS and CDR2 as SASEGT. CDR3 in amino acids: CAGPGTGAKRERTQYF. The CDR3 nucleotides are TGTGCCGGACCCGGGACAGGGGCCAAGCGGGAGAGGACCCAGTACTTC.

In this sample, this clonotype turned up many times. The rearrangement uses TRBV7-8 and TRBJ2-3; 8 bases match TRBD2. Germline V gene data show CDR1 as SGHVS and CDR2 as FQNEAQ. Unmatched junction bases numbered 7, after V lost 2 bases and J lost 6 bases. This CDR3 comprises 15 residues. CDR3 residues: CASSLYRREVDTQYF. CDR3 DNA: TGTGCCAGCAGCTTATACAGGCGGGAGGTGGATACGCAGTATTTT.

This clonotype was seen many times. The gene calls are TRBV7-8 and TRBJ2-3; 8 bases line up with TRBD1. Per germline, CDR1 SGHVS and CDR2 FQNEAQ. V lost 5 bases and J lost 2; bases outside the gene matches: 6. The CDR3 runs to 15 residues. The CDR3 coding sequence is TGTGCCAGCAGCCGACAGGGGACTCTCACAGATACGCAGTATTTT. Protein product: CASSRQGTLTDTQYF.

This clonotype was detected once. A much larger clone lies one base from this, so it may be a read error. The chain combines TRBV4-1 with TRBJ2-1, with D unresolved. CDR1 is MGHRA and CDR2 is YSYEKL in the germline V gene. This CDR3 has 15 residues. V was clipped by 0 bases and J by 0 bases, with 6 bases between them. The CDR3 DNA follows: TGCGCCAGCAGCCAAGAAGTTAGCTCCTACAATGAGCAGTTCTTC. It yields the protein CASSQEVSSYNEQFF.

This clonotype occurred many times. J is TRBJ1-2 and V is TRBV2; 7 bases line up with TRBD1. With V trimmed by 5 bases and J by 5 bases, 5 bases remained unmatched. Per germline, CDR1 SNHLY and CDR2 FYNNEI. The CDR3 has 13 residues. In DNA, the CDR3 is TGTGCCAGCAGTATCCGGGACAGTTATGGCTACACCTTC. It yields the protein CASSIRDSYGYTF.

The genes are TRBV28 and TRBJ1-1, with 7 bases fitting TRBD1. Germline V gene sequence: CDR1 MDHEN, CDR2 SYDVKM. The CDR3 totals 13 residues. V shed 4 bases, J shed 6 bases, and the junction held 5 bases outside the gene matches. DNA of the CDR3: TGTGCCAGCAGTTCGGGACAGACTCCTGAAGCTTTCTTT. Protein: CASSSGQTPEAFF.

As concerns this clonotype: A much larger clone is a single base away; this may be a read error. This sequence joins TRBV5-5 and TRBJ2-7, with 10 bases fitting TRBD2. The germline CDR1 and CDR2 sequences are SGHKS and YYEKEE (reference sequence). CDR3 length: 16 amino acids. V was pared by 4 bases and J by 2 bases, with 9 bases of the junction left unmatched. The CDR3 DNA is TGTGCCAGCAGCGTAGGAGCGGGGGGGAGCCCCTACGAGCAGTACTTC. It encodes CASSVGAGGSPYEQYF.

This clonotype was observed many times. The rearrangement uses TRBV30 and TRBJ1-2; D gene ambiguous. The germline CDR1 and CDR2 sequences are GTSNPN and SVGIG (reference sequence). CDR3 size: 11 residues. V lost 0 bases and J lost 8, with 7 bases in between. The CDR3 nucleotides are TGTGCCTGGAGTGTCCTGGTGGGCTACACCTTC. Protein product: CAWSVLVGYTF.

In its sample, this clonotype was seen many times. The CDR3: CSARRTRGNEKLFF. CDR3 DNA sequence: TGCAGTGCTAGAAGGACTAGGGGTAATGAAAAACTGTTTTTT. This chain uses TRBV20-1 with TRBJ1-4; the D gene is possibly TRBD1 (5 bases). The CDR3 is made up of 14 amino acids. The V end was cut by 2 bases, the J end by 4 bases, with 11 bases between. Germline CDR1 and CDR2: DFQATT and SNEGSKA (reference sequence).

The rearrangement joins TRBV20-1 to TRBJ2-3, with 13 bases identical to TRBD2. The length of the CDR3 is 21 residues. Germline CDR1 DFQATT, CDR2 SNEGSKA (reference sequence). Trimming removed 0 bases from V and 4 bases from J; junction bases left unmatched: 19. The CDR3 spells CSARDDLPGLAGSTSADTQYF. The CDR3 DNA follows: TGCAGTGCTAGAGATGACTTACCGGGACTAGCGGGGTCAACCTCAGCAGATACGCAGTATTTT.

The chain is built from TRBV4-2 and TRBJ2-3; D is ambiguous. The CDR3 has 16 amino acids. Trimming cost V 0 bases and J 3 bases, with 13 bases left between them. Germline CDR1 LGHNA, CDR2 YNFKEQ. The CDR3 spells CASSQDINSRTDTQYF. For the CDR3, the DNA is TGTGCCAGCAGCCAAGATATTAACAGTAGAACAGATACGCAGTATTTT.

In this sample, this clonotype turned up many times. As DNA, the CDR3 is TGTGCCAGCAGTCTCCGGGACCAGAACAATGAGCAGTTCTTC. Translating it yields CASSLRDQNNEQFF. The V and J genes are TRBV27 and TRBJ2-1; D tentatively fits TRBD1 or TRBD2 (5 bases each). Trimming removed 5 bases from V and 5 bases from J, with 13 bases in between. Germline V gives CDR1 MNHEY, CDR2 SMNVEV (reference sequence). The CDR3 is 14 residues long.

This clonotype was seen repeatedly, ten times or more. The chain couples TRBV6-5 to TRBJ2-6; D is ambiguous. The CDR3 is made up of 16 amino acids. V lost 4 bases, J lost 0 bases, and 10 bases lay in between. CDR1 and CDR2 (germline): MNHEY, SVGAGI. The CDR3 DNA sequence: TGTGCCAGCAGTTCCCCCCCACACTCTGGGGCCAACGTCCTGACTTTC. This gives the protein CASSSPPHSGANVLTF.

This clonotype appeared many times. The chain employs TRBV27 and TRBJ1-2; TRBD1 agrees at 10 bases. J was trimmed by 5 bases and V by 6 bases; bases with no gene match: 9. The CDR3 runs to 15 residues. CDR1 is MNHEY, CDR2 SMNVEV, per germline (reference sequence). CDR3 in amino acids: CASRPSGTGVYGYTF. The CDR3 DNA reads as TGTGCCAGCAGACCTAGCGGGACAGGGGTATATGGCTACACCTTC.

This clonotype was observed many times. The rearrangement uses TRBV4-1 and TRBJ1-2; no clear D. The CDR3 runs to 15 residues. Germline CDR1 MGHRA, CDR2 YSYEKL. V gave up 4 bases and J gave up 4 bases, with 16 bases separating them. The CDR3 DNA follows: TGCGCCAGCAGCCCTGCCCCGACCCATGTCTATGGCTACACCTTC. This sequence encodes CASSPAPTHVYGYTF.

The chain joins TRBV20-1 to TRBJ2-3; 14 bases fit TRBD2. The V gene's germline CDR1 is DFQATT and CDR2 SNEGSKA (reference sequence). With 4 bases clipped from V and 9 bases from J, the junction kept 6 bases outside the gene matches. The CDR3 runs 14 residues. CDR3 region: CSAMTSGRAGTQYF. Written as DNA, the CDR3 is TGCAGTGCTATGACTAGCGGGAGGGCCGGGACGCAGTATTTT.

Notes on this clonotype: This may be a read error, as it is one base from a much larger clone. This chain links TRBV27 with TRBJ1-2; 9 nucleotides agree with TRBD1. Germline lookup yields CDR1 MNHEY and CDR2 SMNVEV (reference sequence). The CDR3 runs to 16 residues. This chain's CDR3 is CGSSPGLDRGYYGYTF. In DNA, the CDR3 is TGTGGCAGCAGCCCCGGGCTGGACAGGGGTTACTATGGCTACACCTTC.

This clonotype was seen only a few times. The rearrangement links TRBV18 to TRBJ1-1; TRBD1 aligns across 8 bases. V lost 4 bases, J lost 1 base, and 8 bases stayed unmatched. The CDR3 length is 16 residues. The germline gives CDR1 KGHSH, CDR2 LQKENI. The CDR3 DNA reads as TGTGCCAGCTCACGCATTTCAGGGGGCACGAACACTGAAGCTTTCTTT. It translates to CASSRISGGTNTEAFF.

The chain's CDR3 is CASSYGDRPSYGYTF. The DNA of the CDR3 is TGTGCCAGCAGCTACGGGGACAGACCCTCCTATGGCTACACCTTC. The genes are TRBV7-9 and TRBJ1-2; 7 nucleotides match TRBD1. The length of the CDR3 is 15 residues. Germline trimming cut 4 bases from V and 4 bases from J; bases unmatched to any gene: 9. The germline V gene has CDR1 SEHNR and CDR2 FQNEAQ (reference sequence).

This clonotype was seen ten or more times. The V gene is TRBV7-9, the J gene TRBJ1-1; D is uncertain. This CDR3 is 11 amino acids long. Trimming pared 2 bases from V and 7 bases from J, leaving 5 bases between. Germline V gene sequence: CDR1 SEHNR, CDR2 FQNEAQ (reference sequence). The chain's CDR3 is CASSLTHEAFF. CDR3 bases: TGTGCCAGCAGCTTAACCCATGAAGCTTTCTTT.

This clonotype was seen at least ten times. The J gene is TRBJ1-1, the V gene TRBV30, with 7 bases aligning to TRBD1. After removal of 5 bases from V and 4 bases from J, the junction contained 7 bases not matched to a gene. From germline, CDR1 is GTSNPN and CDR2 SVGIG (reference sequence). The length of the CDR3 is 13 residues. CDR3 residues: CAWDKGASTEAFF. CDR3 DNA sequence: TGTGCCTGGGACAAGGGGGCGAGCACTGAAGCTTTCTTT.

This clonotype occurred many times. V is TRBV9 and J is TRBJ2-1; D is undetermined. CDR1 and CDR2 (germline): SGDLS, YYNGEE. With 0 bases removed from V and 3 bases from J, the gap between germline ends came to 4 bases. There are 13 residues in the CDR3. CDR3 loop: CASSVADYNEQFF. The DNA of the CDR3 is TGTGCCAGCAGCGTAGCAGACTACAATGAGCAGTTCTTC.